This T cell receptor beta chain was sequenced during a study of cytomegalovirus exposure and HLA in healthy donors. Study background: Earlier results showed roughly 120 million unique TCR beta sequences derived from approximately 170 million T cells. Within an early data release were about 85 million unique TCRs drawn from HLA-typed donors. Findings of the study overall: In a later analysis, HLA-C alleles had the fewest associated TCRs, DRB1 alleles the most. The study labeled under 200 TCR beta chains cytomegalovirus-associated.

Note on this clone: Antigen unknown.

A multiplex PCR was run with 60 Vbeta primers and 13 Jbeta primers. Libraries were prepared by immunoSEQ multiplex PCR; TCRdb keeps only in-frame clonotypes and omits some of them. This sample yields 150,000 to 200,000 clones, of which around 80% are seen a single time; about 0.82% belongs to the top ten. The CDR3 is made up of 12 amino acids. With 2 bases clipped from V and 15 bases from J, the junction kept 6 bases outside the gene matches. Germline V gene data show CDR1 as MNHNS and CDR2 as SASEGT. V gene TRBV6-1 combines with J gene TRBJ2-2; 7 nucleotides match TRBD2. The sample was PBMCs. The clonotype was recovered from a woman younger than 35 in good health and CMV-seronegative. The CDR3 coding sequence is TGTGCCAGCAGTGAACGGTGGGGAGGGGTGTTTTTT. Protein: CASSERWGGVFF.